Shown below are 9 T cell receptor beta chains from a single sample sequenced in a study of T-cell memory formation after mild COVID-19. One entry per CDR3 protein results from TCRdb running MiXCR on the 5' RACE reads. Among 150,000 to 200,000 distinct CDR3 sequences listed, around 10% were seen once. The sequencing input was PBMCs or a T cell subset sorted from them (not recorded which). These receptors all stem from a young man who had mild COVID-19 (a few samples of this study predate the infection). Cell type and time point are not known.

This sequence joins TRBV18 and TRBJ1-2; unclear D gene. This CDR3 spans 15 amino acids. V lost 4 bases to trimming and J lost 1 base, with 13 bases between them. Germline lookup yields CDR1 KGHSH and CDR2 LQKENI. The CDR3 nucleotides read TGTGCCAGCTCACTTCGGACGGAAGTTAACTATGGCTACACCTTC. This sequence encodes CASSLRTEVNYGYTF.

This clonotype was counted many times. This chain joins TRBV7-2 and TRBJ1-2; D not certain. The V end was cut by 0 bases, the J end by 4 bases, with 12 bases between. The CDR3 loop spans 15 amino acids. Germline V lookup: CDR1 SGHTA, CDR2 FQGNSA. CDR3 in DNA: TGTGCCAGCAGCTTAGCGCGCAGCCATGCCTATGGCTACACCTTC. Amino acids: CASSLARSHAYGYTF. Using reference TRBV7-2 and TRBJ1-2 for the parts outside the CDR3, the full variable domain is GAGVSQSPSNKVTEKGKDVELRCDPISGHTALYWYRQSLGQGLEFLIYFQGNSAPDKSGLPSDRFSAERTGGSVSTLTIQRTQQEDSAVYLCASSLARSHAYGYTFGSGTRLTVV.

The J gene is TRBJ1-2, the V gene TRBV20-1; D not resolved. CDR3 length equals 9 residues. Germline V gives CDR1 DFQATT, CDR2 SNEGSKA (reference sequence). The V end lost 7 bases, the J end lost 7 bases, and 7 bases lay between the germline ends. DNA of the CDR3: TGCAGTGTTCCTCCTGGCTACACCTTC. Protein: CSVPPGYTF.

V and J are TRBV5-1 and TRBJ2-1; 8 positions agree with TRBD1. This CDR3 spans 15 amino acids. V lost 1 base and J lost 8; bases outside the gene matches: 8. Germline V CDR1 and CDR2: SGHRS, YFSETQ. The CDR3, as DNA: TGCGCCAGCAGCTTGCAGGGGGCGCGTCGTGATGAGCAGTTCTTC. This sequence encodes CASSLQGARRDEQFF.

The CDR3 reads CASRQGTEARGYTF. CDR3 DNA sequence: TGTGCCAGCAGGCAAGGGACGGAGGCGAGAGGCTACACCTTC. The chain carries TRBV12-3 or TRBV12-4 and TRBJ1-2; possibly TRBD1 for D (5 bases). V was cut by 6 bases and J by 8 bases, with 19 bases left in between. The CDR3 spans 14 residues.

The chain carries TRBV4-2 and TRBJ2-4; 10 bases fit TRBD1. V was clipped by 1 base and J by 1 base; unmatched bases: 13. The CDR3 length is 20 residues. Germline assignment: CDR1 LGHNA and CDR2 YNFKEQ. The CDR3 loop reads CASSQVTGTGVLGAKNIQYF. CDR3 nucleotide sequence: TGTGCCAGCAGCCAAGTAACCGGGACAGGGGTGTTAGGGGCCAAAAACATTCAGTACTTC.

This chain links TRBV6-2 or TRBV6-3 with TRBJ2-7, with 10 bases fitting TRBD2. This CDR3 spans 15 amino acids. The V gene end was trimmed by 5 bases and the J gene end by 4 bases; junction bases not matched to a gene: 8. Looked up from germline, CDR1 is MNHEY and CDR2 is SVGEGT. The CDR3 reads CASSIPSGGTYEQYF. CDR3 DNA sequence: TGTGCCAGCAGTATTCCTAGCGGGGGAACTTACGAGCAGTACTTC.

The chain couples TRBV5-1 to TRBJ2-5; weak D call: TRBD2 (5 bases). The CDR3 length is 14 residues. CDR1 SGHRS and CDR2 YFSETQ come from the germline V gene. The V gene lost 4 bases and the J gene lost 2 bases, with 12 bases spanning the gap. Here the CDR3 reads CASSRPGSQETQYF. The CDR3 DNA reads as TGCGCCAGCAGCCGACCGGGATCACAAGAGACCCAGTACTTC.

This clonotype was observed a handful of times. The V gene is TRBV4-3, the J gene TRBJ2-7, with 11 bases that match TRBD2. V shed 6 bases and J 3 bases; nucleotides not matched to a gene: 7. CDR3 length equals 15 residues. Germline CDR1 is LGHNA and CDR2 is YSLEER. As DNA, the CDR3 is TGCGCCAGCAGACCCCCCCTAGCGGGGGGCTACGAGCAGTACGTC. Translating it yields CASRPPLAGGYEQYV.